This T cell receptor beta chain was profiled in a study of cytomegalovirus exposure and HLA in healthy donors. Study conclusions and caveats: In an earlier analysis, productive rearrangement rates for most beta V segments clustered near 87% or 30%. Indistinguishable V segments such as TRBV6-2 and TRBV6-3 were excluded.

V shed 7 bases and J 0 bases; nucleotides not matched to a gene: 5. The CDR3 covers 14 residues. Germline-derived CDR1 and CDR2 are ENHRY and SYGVKD. About this clone: Its antigen is as yet unknown.

The primer mix had 60 Vbeta and 13 Jbeta primers. Clones were read by immunoSEQ multiplex PCR, and TCRdb kept only the in-frame ones, dropping some. This sample's clone table lists around 57,000 clones. The chain joins TRBV10-3 to TRBJ1-1; 7 positions match TRBD1. Sequencing used PBMCs. This sequence was found in a woman between 45 and 65 years old in good health and CMV-seropositive. The DNA of the CDR3 is TGTGCCATCACAAAGGGACAGTTGAACACTGAAGCTTTCTTT. It specifies CAITKGQLNTEAFF.